The text below deals with one T cell receptor (beta chain). The entry originates in a study of control samples from healthy donors and cancer patients. Sequencing was performed with immunoSEQ multiplex PCR; in TCRdb, only in-frame clones are kept and a portion is missing. The sample comprises 150,000 to 200,000 clones, roughly 94% of which are singletons, and around 15% rests with the top ten. This CDR3 has 13 residues. The V gene's germline CDR1 is SQVTM and CDR2 ANQGSEA. V gave up 7 bases and J gave up 5 bases; unmatched junction bases: 3. Sequenced sample: PBMCs. The origin of this receptor is a man in his fifties or sixties with colorectal cancer. V usage is TRBV29-1 and J usage is TRBJ2-2, with TRBD2 matching over 11 bases. The CDR3 DNA reads TGCAGCGCAAGACTAGCGGGGACCGGGGAGCTGTTTTTT. It specifies CSARLAGTGELFF.